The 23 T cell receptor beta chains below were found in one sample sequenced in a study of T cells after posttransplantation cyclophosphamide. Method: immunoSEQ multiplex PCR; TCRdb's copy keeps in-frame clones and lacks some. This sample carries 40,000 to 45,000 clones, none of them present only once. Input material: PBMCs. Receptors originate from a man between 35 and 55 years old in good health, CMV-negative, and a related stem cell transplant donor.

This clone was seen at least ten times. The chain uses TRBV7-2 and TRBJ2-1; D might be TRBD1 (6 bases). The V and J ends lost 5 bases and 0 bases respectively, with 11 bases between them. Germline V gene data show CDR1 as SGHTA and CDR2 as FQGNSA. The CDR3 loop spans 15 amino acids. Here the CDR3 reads CASSPQGSSYNEQFF. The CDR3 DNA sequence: TGTGCCAGCAGCCCTCAGGGGAGCTCCTACAATGAGCAGTTCTTC.

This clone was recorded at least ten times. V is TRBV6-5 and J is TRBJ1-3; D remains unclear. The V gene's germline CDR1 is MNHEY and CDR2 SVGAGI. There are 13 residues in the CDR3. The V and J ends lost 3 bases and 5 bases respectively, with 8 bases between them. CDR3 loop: CASSYGNRNTIYF. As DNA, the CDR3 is TGTGCCAGCAGTTATGGCAACCGAAACACCATATATTTT.

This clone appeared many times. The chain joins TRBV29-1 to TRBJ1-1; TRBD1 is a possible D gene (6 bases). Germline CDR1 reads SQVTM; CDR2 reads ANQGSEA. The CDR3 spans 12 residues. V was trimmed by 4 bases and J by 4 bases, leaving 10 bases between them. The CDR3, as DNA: TGCAGCGTTGTAGGGGGATCCACTGAAGCTTTCTTT. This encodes CSVVGGSTEAFF.

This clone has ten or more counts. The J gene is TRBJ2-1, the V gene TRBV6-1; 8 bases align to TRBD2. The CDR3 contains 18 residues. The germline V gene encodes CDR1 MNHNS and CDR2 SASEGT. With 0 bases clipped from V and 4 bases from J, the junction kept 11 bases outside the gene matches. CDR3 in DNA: TGTGCCAGCAGTGAAGCCCCCCCCGGGCTAGCGGGTTACAATGAGCAGTTCTTC. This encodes CASSEAPPGLAGYNEQFF.

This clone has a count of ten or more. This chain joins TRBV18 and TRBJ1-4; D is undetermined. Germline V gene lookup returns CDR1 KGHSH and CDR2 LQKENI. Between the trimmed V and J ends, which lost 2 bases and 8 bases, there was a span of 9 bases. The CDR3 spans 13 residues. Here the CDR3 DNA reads TGTGCCAGCTCACCAGCGGCCTCCGAAAAACTGTTTTTT. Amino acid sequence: CASSPAASEKLFF.

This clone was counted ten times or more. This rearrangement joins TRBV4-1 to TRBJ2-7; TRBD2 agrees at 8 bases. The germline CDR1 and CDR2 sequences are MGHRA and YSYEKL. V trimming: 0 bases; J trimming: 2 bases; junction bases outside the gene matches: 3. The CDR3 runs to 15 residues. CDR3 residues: CASSQDLAGAYEQYF. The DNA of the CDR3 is TGCGCCAGCAGCCAAGATCTAGCGGGCGCCTACGAGCAGTACTTC.

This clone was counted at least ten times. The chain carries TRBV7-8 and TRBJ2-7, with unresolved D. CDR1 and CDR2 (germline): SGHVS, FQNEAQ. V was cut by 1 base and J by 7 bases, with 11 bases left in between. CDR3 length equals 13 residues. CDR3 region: CASSLVVPGEQYV. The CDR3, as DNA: TGTGCCAGCAGCTTAGTTGTCCCTGGGGAGCAGTACGTC.

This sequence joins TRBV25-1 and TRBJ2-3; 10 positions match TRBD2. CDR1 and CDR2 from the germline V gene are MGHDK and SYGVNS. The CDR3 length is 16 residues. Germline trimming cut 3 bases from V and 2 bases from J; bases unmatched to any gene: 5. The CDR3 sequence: CASSDLSGGNTDTQYF. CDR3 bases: TGTGCCAGCAGTGACCTTAGCGGGGGGAACACAGATACGCAGTATTTT.

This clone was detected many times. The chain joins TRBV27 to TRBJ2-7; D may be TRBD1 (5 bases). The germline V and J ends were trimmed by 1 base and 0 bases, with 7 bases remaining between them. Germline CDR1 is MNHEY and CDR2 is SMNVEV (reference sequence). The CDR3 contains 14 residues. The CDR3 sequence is CASSLYQGSYEQYF. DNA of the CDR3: TGTGCCAGCAGTTTATACCAGGGCTCCTACGAGCAGTACTTC.

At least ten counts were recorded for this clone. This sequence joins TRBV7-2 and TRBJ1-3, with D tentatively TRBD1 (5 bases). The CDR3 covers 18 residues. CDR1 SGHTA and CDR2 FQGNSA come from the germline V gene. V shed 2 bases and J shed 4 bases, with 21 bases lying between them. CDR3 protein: CASSLSRDQGTPGNTIYF. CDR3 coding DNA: TGTGCCAGCAGCTTAAGCCGGGACCAAGGGACTCCAGGAAACACCATATATTTT.

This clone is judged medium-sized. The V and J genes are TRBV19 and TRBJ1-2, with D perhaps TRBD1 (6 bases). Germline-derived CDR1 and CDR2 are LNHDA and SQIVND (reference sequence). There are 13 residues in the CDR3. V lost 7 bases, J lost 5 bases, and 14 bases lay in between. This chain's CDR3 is CASTRGGMYGYTF. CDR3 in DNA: TGTGCCAGTACCAGAGGGGGAATGTATGGCTACACCTTC.

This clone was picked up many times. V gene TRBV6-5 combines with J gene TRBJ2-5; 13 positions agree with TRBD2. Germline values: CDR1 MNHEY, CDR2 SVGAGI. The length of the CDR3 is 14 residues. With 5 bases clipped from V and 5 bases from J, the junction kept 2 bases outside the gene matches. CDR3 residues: CASSILAGGETQYF. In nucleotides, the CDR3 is TGTGCCAGCAGTATACTAGCGGGAGGGGAGACCCAGTACTTC.

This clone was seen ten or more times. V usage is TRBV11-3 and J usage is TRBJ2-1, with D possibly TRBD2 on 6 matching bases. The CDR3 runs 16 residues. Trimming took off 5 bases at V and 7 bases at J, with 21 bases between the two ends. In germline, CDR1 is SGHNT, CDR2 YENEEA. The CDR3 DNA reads TGTGCCAGCAGCCCGGGGCTCACGGGAGCTGGGAATGAGCAGTTCTTC. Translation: CASSPGLTGAGNEQFF.

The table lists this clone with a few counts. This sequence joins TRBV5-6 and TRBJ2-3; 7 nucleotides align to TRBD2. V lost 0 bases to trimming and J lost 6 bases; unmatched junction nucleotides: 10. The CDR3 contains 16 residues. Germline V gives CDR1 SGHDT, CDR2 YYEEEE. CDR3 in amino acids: CASSLERDMIVDTQYF. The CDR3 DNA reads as TGTGCCAGCAGCTTGGAGCGGGATATGATCGTGGATACGCAGTATTTT.

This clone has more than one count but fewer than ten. The CDR3 spells CASSHYDFNEQFF. CDR3 coding DNA: TGTGCCAGCAGCCATTACGACTTCAATGAGCAGTTCTTC. The chain employs TRBV14 and TRBJ2-1, with D uncertain. Trimming took 3 bases from V and 6 from J, leaving 9 bases between them. Per germline, CDR1 SGHDN and CDR2 FVKESK. CDR3 length: 13 residues.

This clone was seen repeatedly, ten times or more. CDR3 sequence reads: CASSQDPLAGAYEQYF. The DNA for the CDR3 is TGCGCCAGCAGCCAAGATCCCCTAGCGGGGGCCTACGAGCAGTACTTC. V is TRBV4-1 and J is TRBJ2-7, with 10 bases that match TRBD2. Germline values: CDR1 MGHRA, CDR2 YSYEKL. Trimming removed 0 bases from V and 2 bases from J; junction bases left unmatched: 4. There are 16 residues in the CDR3.

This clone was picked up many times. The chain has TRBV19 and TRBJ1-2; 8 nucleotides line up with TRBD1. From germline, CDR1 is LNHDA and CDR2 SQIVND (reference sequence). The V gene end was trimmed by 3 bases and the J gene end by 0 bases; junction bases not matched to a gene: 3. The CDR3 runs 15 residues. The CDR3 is CASSISTGANYGYTF. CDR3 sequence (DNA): TGTGCCAGTAGTATTTCGACAGGGGCTAACTATGGCTACACCTTC. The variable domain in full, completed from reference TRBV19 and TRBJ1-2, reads DGGITQSPKYLFRKEGQNVTLSCEQNLNHDAMYWYRQDPGQGLRLIYYSQIVNDFQKGDIAEGYSVSREKKESFPLTVTSAQKNPTAFYLCASSISTGANYGYTFGSGTRLTVV.

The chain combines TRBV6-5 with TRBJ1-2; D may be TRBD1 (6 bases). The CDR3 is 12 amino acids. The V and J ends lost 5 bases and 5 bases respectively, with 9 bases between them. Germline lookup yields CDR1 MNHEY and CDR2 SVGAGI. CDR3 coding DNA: TGTGCCAGCAGTAAGACAGGTTATGGCTACACCTTC. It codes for CASSKTGYGYTF.

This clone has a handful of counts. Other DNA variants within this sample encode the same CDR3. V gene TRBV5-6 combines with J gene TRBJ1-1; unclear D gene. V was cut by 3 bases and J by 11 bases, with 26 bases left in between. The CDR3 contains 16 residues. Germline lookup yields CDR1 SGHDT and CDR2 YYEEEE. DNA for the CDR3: TGTGCCAGCAGCTCCCTGAACTCAGAGGCGGGTTTTGAGGCTTTCTTT. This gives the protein CASSSLNSEAGFEAFF.

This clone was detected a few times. Written as DNA, the CDR3 is TGTGCCAGCAGTGCACAAGTCGGACAGGGGAGGGCCGGGGAGCTGTTTTTT. This translates into CASSAQVGQGRAGELFF. V is TRBV25-1 and J is TRBJ2-2; 9 nucleotides line up with TRBD1. J was trimmed by 6 bases and V by 4 bases; bases with no gene match: 12. Germline V lookup: CDR1 MGHDK, CDR2 SYGVNS. The CDR3 has 17 residues.

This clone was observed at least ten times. In DNA, the CDR3 is TGTGCCAGCAGCAAAATCCGGGACAGGGATCATGAAAAACTGTTTTTT. Amino acid sequence: CASSKIRDRDHEKLFF. This sequence joins TRBV9 and TRBJ1-4; TRBD1 matches at 9 bases. This CDR3 comprises 16 residues. In germline, CDR1 is SGDLS, CDR2 YYNGEE. With V trimmed by 4 bases and J by 6 bases, 10 bases remained unmatched.

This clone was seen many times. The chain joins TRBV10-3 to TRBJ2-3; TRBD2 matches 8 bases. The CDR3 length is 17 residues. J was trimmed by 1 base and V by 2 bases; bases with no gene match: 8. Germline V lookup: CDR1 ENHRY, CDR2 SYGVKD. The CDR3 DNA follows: TGTGCCATCAGTGAGCGGAGAGGTAGCGGGGGCACAGATACGCAGTATTTT. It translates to CAISERRGSGGTDTQYF.

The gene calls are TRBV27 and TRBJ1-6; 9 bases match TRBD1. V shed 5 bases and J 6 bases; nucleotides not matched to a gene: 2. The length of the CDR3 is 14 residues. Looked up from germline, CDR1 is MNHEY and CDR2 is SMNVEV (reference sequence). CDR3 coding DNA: TGTGCCAGCAGTCGACAGGGGGGTAATTCACCCCTCCACTTT. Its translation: CASSRQGGNSPLHF.